These 5 T cell receptor beta chains were all obtained from the same sample, sequenced in a study of CD4 T cells in relation to SARS-CoV-2 and coronaviruses. The repertoire was sequenced with immunoSEQ multiplex PCR; TCRdb's copy has only in-frame clones and lacks some. This table holds 25,000 to 35,000 clones, 65% to 80% found once. Antigen specificity for these receptors is unknown. The source material was memory CD4+ T cells from PBMCs, cultured in vitro. These receptors all come from an adult with COVID-19.

The J gene is TRBJ1-4, the V gene TRBV6-1; D call uncertain. CDR3 size: 15 residues. V lost 1 base, J lost 7 bases, and 13 bases lay in between. Germline V CDR1 and CDR2: MNHNS, SASEGT. In DNA form, the CDR3 reads TGTGCCAGCAGTGAAGGACCGGGGATGACTGAAAAACTGTTTTTT. Encoded protein: CASSEGPGMTEKLFF.

This chain joins TRBV5-1 and TRBJ2-7; possibly TRBD1 or TRBD2 for D (5 bases each). V lost 4 bases to trimming and J lost 4 bases, with 15 bases between them. The CDR3 is 14 amino acids. Germline V lookup: CDR1 SGHRS, CDR2 YFSETQ. The CDR3 sequence: CASSGGQSLYEQYF. The CDR3 DNA reads TGCGCCAGCAGCGGGGGTCAAAGTCTTTACGAGCAGTACTTC.

Details on this clone: This same CDR3 is encoded by further DNA sequences in the sample. This chain connects TRBV3-1 (or the pseudogene TRBV3-2) to TRBJ2-3, with D possibly TRBD1 on 6 matching bases. Per germline, CDR1 LGHDT and CDR2 YNNKEL (reference sequence). This CDR3 has 15 residues. The V end was cut by 4 bases, the J end by 0 bases, with 11 bases between. CDR3 coding DNA: TGTGCCAGCAGCCCCCGGGACACTAGCACAGATACGCAGTATTTT. Encoded protein: CASSPRDTSTDTQYF.

J is TRBJ1-1 and V is TRBV4-3; the match to TRBD1 covers 7 bases. In germline, CDR1 is LGHNA, CDR2 YSLEER. Trimming took 0 bases from V and 1 from J; bases not matched to a gene: 5. The CDR3 spans 16 residues. CDR3 sequence reads: CASSQDWAGGNTEAFF. In nucleotides, the CDR3 is TGCGCCAGCAGCCAAGATTGGGCAGGGGGGAACACTGAAGCTTTCTTT.

CDR3 in amino acids: CASSLDRVHEQYF. In nucleotides, the CDR3 is TGTGCCAGCAGTTTGGACAGGGTCCACGAGCAGTACTTC. V is TRBV6-6 and J is TRBJ2-7, with 8 bases aligning to TRBD1. There are 13 residues in the CDR3. Unmatched junction bases numbered 4, after V lost 4 bases and J lost 5 bases. Germline CDR1 and CDR2: MNHNY and SVGAGI (reference sequence).